This record covers a single T cell receptor (beta chain). Generated by immunoSEQ multiplex PCR, the TCRdb table keeps only in-frame clones and is missing some. The repertoire has around 13,000 clones, just under 85% of them found once; the top ten carry over 20%. V lost 5 bases to trimming and J lost 2 bases, with 16 bases between them. Germline V lookup: CDR1 SGHAT, CDR2 FQDESV (reference sequence). The CDR3 spans 15 residues. This sample was taken from a study of graft-versus-host responses after intestinal transplantation. This chain connects TRBV11-1 to TRBJ2-7; TRBD1 might be the D (6 bases). Sequenced here: PBMCs, sampled after intestinal transplantation. The TCR originated in a human patient who received an intestinal transplant, so some T cells may come from the graft donor. The CDR3 loop reads CASSSPGQGTYEQYF. The CDR3 DNA follows: TGTGCCAGCAGCAGCCCGGGACAAGGAACCTACGAGCAGTACTTC.